This T cell receptor beta chain was identified during a study of blood T cells in healthy people across ages (dated by TCRdb to between 2014 and 2017). Regarding the complete study: In model experiments, template switching captured about one uniquely barcoded TCR beta cDNA molecule for every two T cells. Using deep sequencing normalized with unique cDNA molecular identifiers, the study measured how TCR beta repertoire diversity changes with age. The donors were divided into four age groups: young (average about 16 years), middle-aged (approximately 42), aged (62) and long-lived (roughly 82). Two additional independent replicas of 1 million unique cDNA reads from the same blood draw were analyzed for two donors (one aged 18 to 29 and one aged 80 or older). The full study reports these points: Estimates of total diversity from one million sequenced T cells were regarded as lower bounds and underestimates. Bulk unsorted PBMC profiling prevented conclusive comparison of naive and antigen-experienced compartments. The CMV infection status of donors was not known, potentially confounding age-related changes in expanded clonotypes. Observed TCR beta diversity per million T cells fell roughly linearly with age, and a significant reduction was already apparent by age around 40. Compared with the aged group, the long-lived group had more naive CD4+ T cells, fewer expanded clones and increased TCR diversity, a pattern suggesting age selection. Observed TCR beta diversity correlated strongly with the percentage of naive T cells measured by flow cytometry.

This clonotype was counted a few times. Its antigen specificity is not known. No per-base quality is available; no much larger clone lies one base away. The cysteine opens and the phenylalanine closes a CDR3 of 14 amino acids. Just CDR3 DNA is preserved here, 42 bases in frame from base 1. From the germline V gene, CDR1 is MGHDK and CDR2 is SYGVNS. Trimming at the junction amounts to 8 bases on V and 3 bases on J, and the germline ends lie 16 bases apart. The 39 donors, aged roughly 6 to 90 years, were systemically healthy Caucasian individuals from Russia. Each donor gave 9 to 10 milliliters of peripheral blood, collected into EDTA-treated Vacutainer tubes. Ficoll-Paque density-gradient centrifugation was used to isolate PBMCs, with at least 6 million per sample. Trizol reagent was used to extract total RNA from PBMCs, with at least 5.5 micrograms per sample. Naive CD45RAhigh/CD27high T cell percentages were measured by flow cytometry on a PBMC aliquot from every donor.

Receptor libraries were prepared by 5' RACE. TCRdb lists the instrument as Illumina HiSeq 2500. A second PCR of roughly 6 to 11 cycles was run with a J-beta primer mix and a sample-barcoded 5' primer. Each TCR beta cDNA molecule received a unique molecular identifier from a template-switch 5' adaptor carrying 12 random nucleotides. Each sample yielded at least 2.5 million CDR3-containing paired-end reads. The Mint cDNA synthesis kit, primed by a TRBC-specific oligonucleotide, was used to synthesize first-strand cDNA from all RNA. Following uracil-DNA glycosylase treatment, a first 18-cycle PCR with universal primers M1SS and BC2_uni_R was performed on all cDNA. For the original study's pipeline: For normalization, 1 million high-quality reads were randomly selected from each sample, with every read carrying a distinct molecular identifier. Instead of being binned into consensus sequences, reads that shared molecular identifiers were thrown out. MiTCR, set to a Q25 quality threshold and the strictest error-elimination algorithm, was used for CDR3 identification, clonotype clustering and error correction. A nonparametric unseen species model using Euler transformation provided a lower-bound estimate of total TCR beta diversity. TCRdb passed the public sequencing reads through fastp at Q25 and MiXCR, retaining productive beta sequences. Each entry merges the rows of one CDR3 protein and shows their most common DNA and genes. In this record, the V and J calls reflect TCRdb's handling and not the investigators' own analysis. Here the sample has around 990,000 distinct CDR3 sequences; approximately 25% occur a single time. The ten largest clones capture 0.75% of the sample.

The sample also formed part of further work on T cells of mothers and their children. According to the second study: The donors were nine systemically healthy Caucasian individuals, made up of three mothers and their six children. cDNA synthesis used all of the extracted RNA, with roughly 1.5 ug of RNA in each 15 ul reaction. In the second PCR, sample barcodes and 2-4 random nucleotides were introduced via the M1S primer. Over 10 million TCR beta CDR3 reads came from each mother, compared with approximately 3 million reads from each child. Thymic selection shapes the output of TCR recombination in a similar way in related and unrelated pairs, and inherited differences have a minor effect. Normalized repertoire overlap was always found to be slightly, but never significantly, higher in related mother-child pairs than in unrelated mother-child pairs. No persistent microchimeric T cell clones were found, with a detection sensitivity of roughly 100 clones per million clonotypes. In the study, deep NGS was used to compare the TCR beta repertoires of mothers and children, and features distinguishing related mother-child pairs from unrelated individuals were sought. Mothers averaged around 40 +/- 4 years of age and children averaged around 10 +/- 4 years. After adapter ligation was performed with NEBNext reagents, the libraries were sequenced on an Illumina HiSeq 2000 with 100+100 nt paired-end reads. Mother and child libraries were prepared a month apart and sequenced in separate runs to prevent cross-contamination. Each donor had between 500,000 and 2,000,000 distinct TCR beta clonotypes identified. Naive TCR beta clonotypes were estimated from low-frequency clonotypes matched to each donor's FACS-determined naive share, without sorting.

Sequenced input: blood. This clonotype originated in a girl under 10 years old in good health. The V and J segments used are TRBV25-1 and TRBJ1-2; the D gene assignment is ambiguous. The CDR3 reads CASSTTGNYYGYTF. The DNA reads TGTGCCAGCTCAACGACGGGAAACTACTATGGCTACACCTTC.